These 18 T cell receptor beta chains originate from one sample sequenced in a study of T cells in localized non-small cell lung cancer. Clones were read by immunoSEQ multiplex PCR, and TCRdb kept only the in-frame ones, dropping some. Of fewer than 9,000 clones listed, about 44% are singletons. Material: lymph node tissue, obtained before any cancer treatment. Every receptor here comes from a man between 40 and 70 years old with stage I lung adenocarcinoma.

A note on this clone: Compared with germline, one end of the junction differs, possibly owing to a read error. The V gene is TRBV6-4, the J gene TRBJ1-6, with 7 bases aligning to TRBD1. This CDR3 comprises 11 residues. The V gene's germline CDR1 is MRHNA and CDR2 SNTAGT. As DNA, the CDR3 is TGTGCCAGCAGTTACAAGGGACAGCTTTATTTT. This gives the protein CASSYKGQLYF.

This clone was seen just once. The V gene is TRBV30, the J gene TRBJ2-1; 7 nucleotides line up with TRBD2. Trimming cost V 0 bases and J 9 bases; bases outside gene matches: 8. This CDR3 is built from 14 residues. Germline V gives CDR1 GTSNPN, CDR2 SVGIG (reference sequence). The CDR3 loop reads CAWSVSGIFPEQFF. DNA of the CDR3: TGTGCCTGGAGTGTAAGCGGGATTTTTCCTGAGCAGTTCTTC.

This sequence joins TRBV4-1 and TRBJ2-3, with a weak D call TRBD1 (5 bases). Germline V gives CDR1 MGHRA, CDR2 YSYEKL. With 3 bases removed from V and 1 base from J, the gap between germline ends came to 14 bases. CDR3 size: 16 residues. CDR3 in amino acids: CASSQPGIPRTDTQYF. The CDR3 nucleotides read TGCGCCAGCAGCCAGCCAGGGATACCCCGCACAGATACGCAGTATTTT.

The gene calls are TRBV19 and TRBJ1-3; D is possibly TRBD1 (5 bases). With 2 bases removed from V and 0 bases from J, the gap between germline ends came to 11 bases. The CDR3 length is 16 residues. Germline CDR1 is LNHDA and CDR2 is SQIVND (reference sequence). The CDR3: CASSINGASSGNTIYF. CDR3 sequence (DNA): TGTGCCAGTAGTATAAACGGGGCGAGCTCTGGAAACACCATATATTTT.

J is TRBJ1-5 and V is TRBV6-8; 7 bases match TRBD1. Germline CDR1 reads MNHGY; CDR2 reads SAAAGT. CDR3 length: 13 residues. The ends lost 4 bases at V and 7 bases at J; junction bases unmatched: 4. The CDR3, as DNA: TGTGCCAGCAGTTCGACAGGGTCCCAGCCCCAGCATTTT. Its translation: CASSSTGSQPQHF.

This clone was recorded only once. CDR3 loop: CASSPPGSLAGLGEQFF. The CDR3 DNA is TGTGCCAGCTCACCCCCTGGCTCACTAGCGGGTTTGGGGGAGCAGTTCTTC. The rearrangement uses TRBV18 and TRBJ2-1, with 9 bases that match TRBD2. Looked up from germline, CDR1 is KGHSH and CDR2 is LQKENI. This CDR3 is built from 17 residues. The ends lost 3 bases at V and 10 bases at J; junction bases unmatched: 16.

This clone was seen a handful of times. The genes are TRBV28 and TRBJ1-2; D remains unclear. V lost 8 bases and J lost 3, with 13 bases in between. The CDR3 is 13 residues long. Germline V gene sequence: CDR1 MDHEN, CDR2 SYDVKM. CDR3 nucleotides: TGTGCCAGCCGACGGAGGACCCACTATGGCTACACCTTC. The encoded protein is CASRRRTHYGYTF.

In regard to this clone: This specimen includes other DNA sequences encoding the same CDR3. This chain links TRBV18 with TRBJ2-3; D unresolved. The germline V gene has CDR1 KGHSH and CDR2 LQKENI. V shed 0 bases and J shed 2 bases, with 3 bases lying between them. The CDR3 runs 13 residues. CDR3 amino acids: CASSPPATDTQYF. The CDR3 DNA is TGTGCCAGCTCACCACCGGCCACAGATACGCAGTATTTT.

This clone was detected a few times. V usage is TRBV28 and J usage is TRBJ2-5; D is ambiguous. The CDR3 is made up of 12 amino acids. V dropped 4 bases and J dropped 5 bases, with 8 bases sitting between them. CDR1 is MDHEN, CDR2 SYDVKM, per germline. CDR3 sequence: CASSSVGETQYF. CDR3 DNA: TGTGCCAGCAGTTCCGTGGGGGAGACCCAGTACTTC.

In its sample, this clone ranks as medium-sized (0.01 to 0.1%). The chain is built from TRBV12-5 and TRBJ2-3; tentative D call: TRBD1 (6 bases). The CDR3 extends over 14 amino acids. The germline V gene has CDR1 LGHNT and CDR2 FRNRAP. CDR3 coding DNA: TGTGCCAGCAACCCGACAGGAGAGGTAAATACGCAGTATTTT. Protein product: CASNPTGEVNTQYF.

J is TRBJ1-3 and V is TRBV28; D might be TRBD1 (6 bases). CDR1 and CDR2 (germline): MDHEN, SYDVKM. V was pared by 6 bases and J by 1 base, with 16 bases between. This CDR3 contains 16 residues. CDR3 region: CASSRPTTGSGNTIYF. CDR3 in DNA: TGTGCCAGCAGCCGCCCAACCACAGGGTCTGGAAACACCATATATTTT.

By sample share, this clone is large (0.1 to 1%). V gene TRBV19 combines with J gene TRBJ1-1, with TRBD1 as a possible D gene (6 bases). Germline V gives CDR1 LNHDA, CDR2 SQIVND (reference sequence). The CDR3 sequence is 16 residues long. Trimming took off 8 bases at V and 0 bases at J, with 19 bases between the two ends. DNA of the CDR3: TGTGCCAGTGGGGGAGGAAGGGACACCCTGAACACTGAAGCTTTCTTT. As protein: CASGGGRDTLNTEAFF.

V usage is TRBV9 and J usage is TRBJ2-3; 7 bases map to TRBD1. V gave up 2 bases and J gave up 3 bases; unmatched junction bases: 6. CDR1 is SGDLS, CDR2 YYNGEE, per germline. The CDR3 extends over 15 amino acids. The CDR3 region has the DNA TGTGCCAGCAGCGTGGGGACAGTGGGAACAGATACGCAGTATTTT. Its translation is CASSVGTVGTDTQYF.

CDR3 loop: CASSTNTGGPRYF. DNA of the CDR3: TGTGCCAGTAGTACGAATACAGGGGGCCCTCGGTACTTC. The J gene is TRBJ2-7, the V gene TRBV19; 9 nucleotides align to TRBD1. V was clipped by 4 bases and J by 12 bases; unmatched bases: 10. Per the germline V gene, CDR1 is LNHDA and CDR2 is SQIVND (reference sequence). The CDR3 consists of 13 residues. Based on the CDR3 plus reference TRBV19 and TRBJ2-7, the full variable domain is DGGITQSPKYLFRKEGQNVTLSCEQNLNHDAMYWYRQDPGQGLRLIYYSQIVNDFQKGDIAEGYSVSREKKESFPLTVTSAQKNPTAFYLCASSTNTGGPRYFGPGTRLTVT.

The V and J genes are TRBV23-1 and TRBJ2-7; D is unresolved. TRBV23-1 falls under the ORF class, with uncertain function. There are 14 residues in the CDR3. The V and J ends lost 0 bases and 6 bases respectively, with 12 bases between them. CDR3 DNA sequence: TGCGCCAGCAGTCAATCGAGGTCCCTGAGCGAGCAGTACTTC. Amino acid sequence: CASSQSRSLSEQYF.

The gene calls are TRBV6-8 and TRBJ1-4; D may be TRBD1 (5 bases). This CDR3 is 15 amino acids long. Per germline, CDR1 MNHGY and CDR2 SAAAGT. Trimming shortened V by 7 bases and J by 0 bases, and 12 bases separated the two germline ends. This chain's CDR3 is CASNTGFATNEKLFF. CDR3 sequence (DNA): TGTGCCAGCAACACAGGTTTTGCAACTAATGAAAAACTGTTTTTT.

CDR3: CASREVGDYGYTF. The CDR3 DNA reads TGTGCCAGCAGAGAGGTGGGGGACTATGGCTACACCTTC. The chain combines TRBV28 with TRBJ1-2, with a tentative D call TRBD1 (5 bases). Trimming removed 6 bases from V and 3 bases from J, with 11 bases in between. Germline V gene lookup returns CDR1 MDHEN and CDR2 SYDVKM. The CDR3 is 13 amino acids.

The chain carries TRBV11-3 and TRBJ2-2, with 8 bases matching TRBD2. V shed 5 bases and J 1 base; nucleotides not matched to a gene: 9. The germline V gene encodes CDR1 SGHNT and CDR2 YENEEA. This CDR3 is built from 17 residues. The CDR3 region is CASSASPGGGNTGELFF. In DNA form, the CDR3 reads TGTGCCAGCAGCGCGAGCCCGGGAGGGGGGAACACCGGGGAGCTGTTTTTT.